This TCR beta chain is drawn from a study of cytomegalovirus exposure and HLA in healthy donors. PCR used 60 Vbeta primers and 13 Jbeta primers. Data came from immunoSEQ multiplex PCR; TCRdb stores just in-frame clones and leaves some out. The specimen's table records almost 45,000 clones. Findings of the study overall: TRBV6-2, TRBV6-3 and some other V segments were excluded as indistinguishable.

The V segment lost 6 bases and the J segment 2 bases; nucleotides outside the gene matches: 7. Germline V lookup: CDR1 SGHAT, CDR2 FQNNGV. There are 14 residues in the CDR3. On this clone: Antigen unknown.

The TCR sequence derives from a male donor in good health and CMV-seronegative. Material for sequencing was PBMCs. This chain connects TRBV11-2 to TRBJ2-7; 7 bases align to TRBD1. The CDR3 sequence is CASSWDRGTYEQYF. CDR3 in DNA: TGTGCCAGCAGTTGGGACAGAGGGACCTACGAGCAGTACTTC.